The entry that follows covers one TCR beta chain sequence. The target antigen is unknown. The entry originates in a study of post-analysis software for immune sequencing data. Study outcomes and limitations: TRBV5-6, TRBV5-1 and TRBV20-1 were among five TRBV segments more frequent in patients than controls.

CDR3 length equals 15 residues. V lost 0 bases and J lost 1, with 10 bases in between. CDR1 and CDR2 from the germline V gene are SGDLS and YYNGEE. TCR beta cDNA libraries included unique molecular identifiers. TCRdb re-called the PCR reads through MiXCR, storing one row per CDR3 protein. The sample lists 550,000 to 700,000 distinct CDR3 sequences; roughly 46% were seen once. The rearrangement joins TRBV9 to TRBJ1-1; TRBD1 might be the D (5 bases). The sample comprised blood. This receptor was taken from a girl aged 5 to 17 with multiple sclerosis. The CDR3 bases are TGTGCCAGCAGCGTAGTCGGAGGACAGAACACTGAAGCTTTCTTT. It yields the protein CASSVVGGQNTEAFF. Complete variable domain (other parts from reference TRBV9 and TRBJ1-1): DSGVTQTPKHLITATGQRVTLRCSPRSGDLSVYWYQQSLDQGLQFLIQYYNGEERAKGNILERFSAQQFPDLHSELNLSSLELGDSALYFCASSVVGGQNTEAFFGQGTRLTVV.